These 13 T cell receptor beta chains originate from one sample sequenced in a study of T cell responses to AZD1222 COVID-19 vaccine. The repertoire was sequenced with immunoSEQ multiplex PCR; TCRdb's copy has only in-frame clones and lacks some. Of about 100,000 clones listed, roughly 88% are singletons. The source was peripheral blood, collected on day 0 of AZD1222 vaccination. The receptors originated from an adult in good health.

This clone has only a few counts. The genes are TRBV4-1 and TRBJ1-5; D unclear. V gave up 0 bases and J gave up 2 bases, with 14 bases separating them. The CDR3 has 17 residues. Germline V CDR1 and CDR2: MGHRA, YSYEKL. CDR3 amino acids: CASSQDHGGRRNQPQHF. In DNA form, the CDR3 reads TGCGCCAGCAGCCAAGATCACGGAGGGAGGCGCAATCAGCCCCAGCATTTT.

This chain connects TRBV5-1 to TRBJ2-3, with 12 positions matching TRBD2. The CDR3 spans 15 residues. CDR1 and CDR2 from the germline V gene are SGHRS and YFSETQ. The V and J ends lost 0 bases and 4 bases, in that order; junction bases with no gene match: 0. The CDR3 DNA follows: TGCGCCAGCAGCTTGGCTAGCGGGGGGGCAGATACGCAGTATTTT. This encodes CASSLASGGADTQYF. Filled out from reference TRBV5-1 and TRBJ2-3, the complete variable domain reads KAGVTQTPRYLIKTRGQQVTLSCSPISGHRSVSWYQQTPGQGLQFLFEYFSETQRNKGNFPGRFSGRQFSNSRSEMNVSTLELGDSALYLCASSLASGGADTQYFGPGTRLTVL.

The chain recombines TRBV7-2 with TRBJ1-2; 8 bases agree with TRBD1. The ends lost 5 bases at V and 0 bases at J; junction bases unmatched: 5. CDR3 length: 15 amino acids. From germline, CDR1 is SGHTA and CDR2 FQGNSA. The CDR3 reads CASSLLQGANYGYTF. Here the CDR3 DNA reads TGTGCCAGCAGCCTTTTACAGGGGGCTAACTATGGCTACACCTTC.

The V and J genes are TRBV5-1 and TRBJ1-2; D unclear. The CDR3 contains 13 residues. V was shortened by 1 base and J by 5 bases, with 9 bases between the two germline ends. CDR1 and CDR2 (germline): SGHRS, YFSETQ. In DNA, the CDR3 is TGCGCCAGCAGCTTGAGGGAAGGGTATGGCTACACCTTC. Its protein product is CASSLREGYGYTF.

The chain employs TRBV28 and TRBJ1-2, with D hard to call. Germline CDR1 is MDHEN and CDR2 is SYDVKM. The V end was cut by 2 bases, the J end by 5 bases, with 9 bases between. The CDR3 totals 13 residues. The CDR3 protein is CASSLETEYGYTF. In DNA form, the CDR3 reads TGTGCCAGCAGTTTAGAGACGGAGTATGGCTACACCTTC.

The genes are TRBV3-1 (or the pseudogene TRBV3-2) and TRBJ2-4, with D tentatively TRBD1 or TRBD2 (5 bases each). Trimming took 0 bases from V and 2 from J, leaving 8 bases between them. CDR1 is LGHDT, CDR2 YNNKEL, per germline (reference sequence). The CDR3 has 15 amino acids. As DNA, the CDR3 is TGTGCCAGCAGCCAAGAGGGACGGTCCAAAAACATTCAGTACTTC. Amino acids: CASSQEGRSKNIQYF.

CDR3 sequence: CASSQDPSFTDTQYF. The DNA for the CDR3 is TGTGCCAGCAGCCAAGATCCCTCCTTCACAGATACGCAGTATTTT. The rearrangement links TRBV3-1 (or the pseudogene TRBV3-2) to TRBJ2-3; D unclear. Germline CDR1 and CDR2: LGHDT and YNNKEL (reference sequence). The CDR3 consists of 15 residues. Trimming removed 0 bases from V and 2 bases from J, with 9 bases in between.

A note on this clone: One end of the junction is discordant with germline, which a read error may explain. CDR3 loop: CASSPRTNIGELFF. CDR3 sequence (DNA): TGTGCCAGCTCACCGAGGACGAACATCGGGGAGCTGTTTTTT. V usage is TRBV18 and J usage is TRBJ2-2; D unclear. CDR3 size: 14 residues. CDR1 is KGHSH and CDR2 is LQKENI in the germline V gene.

The gene calls are TRBV19 and TRBJ1-3, with D maybe TRBD1 (6 bases). The ends were cut back, 4 bases at V and 0 bases at J, with 10 bases in the middle. The CDR3 loop spans 15 amino acids. Per the germline V gene, CDR1 is LNHDA and CDR2 is SQIVND (reference sequence). CDR3 in amino acids: CASSTDRSSGNTIYF. In nucleotides, the CDR3 is TGTGCCAGTAGTACCGACAGGTCCTCTGGAAACACCATATATTTT.

This chain joins TRBV5-5 and TRBJ2-5; 13 nucleotides line up with TRBD2. There are 17 residues in the CDR3. Trimming removed 4 bases from V and 1 base from J; junction bases left unmatched: 7. Germline assignment: CDR1 SGHKS and CDR2 YYEKEE (reference sequence). The CDR3 sequence: CASSPRTSGGFQETQYF. CDR3 coding DNA: TGTGCCAGCAGCCCGAGGACTAGCGGGGGTTTCCAAGAGACCCAGTACTTC.

The V call is TRBV7-6, the J call TRBJ1-3, with D unclear. Trimming removed 9 bases from V and 0 bases from J, with 15 bases in between. The germline V gene has CDR1 SGHVS and CDR2 FNYEAQ. This CDR3 spans 15 amino acids. The CDR3 loop reads CASGDRLNSGNTIYF. CDR3 DNA sequence: TGTGCCAGTGGGGATCGACTGAACTCTGGAAACACCATATATTTT.

The rearrangement links TRBV7-9 to TRBJ2-3, with TRBD2 matching 8 bases. The CDR3 has 16 residues. Germline CDR1 reads SEHNR; CDR2 reads FQNEAQ (reference sequence). With 1 base clipped from V and 0 bases from J, the junction kept 3 bases outside the gene matches. CDR3 sequence: CASSLVTGGSTDTQYF. The CDR3 nucleotides are TGTGCCAGCAGCTTAGTGACGGGGGGGAGCACAGATACGCAGTATTTT.

The chain carries TRBV18 and TRBJ1-1; TRBD1 matches 9 bases. The CDR3 consists of 17 residues. Germline V lookup: CDR1 KGHSH, CDR2 LQKENI. Unmatched junction bases numbered 9, after V lost 2 bases and J lost 2 bases. CDR3 nucleotides: TGTGCCAGCTCACCAGCTCCGGGACAGGGACCAAACACTGAAGCTTTCTTT. Encoded protein: CASSPAPGQGPNTEAFF.